These T cell receptor beta chains were read from a single sample in a study of neurological immune-mediated disorders. TCRdb analysed the 5' RACE reads with MiXCR anew, one entry per CDR3 protein. The sample consists of approximately 60,000 distinct CDR3 sequences, 3.5% to 5% of them appearing once. Specimen: PBMCs. The receptors were gathered from a man aged 50 or older with multiple sclerosis. Both conserved end residues are trimmed from each CDR3. The order of the fields is D gene, J gene, V gene, CDR3 protein. D genes are given only for firm matches.

d_gene: NA; j_gene: TRBJ1-1; v_gene: TRBV29-1; CDR3aa: STLKYGGNTEAF
d_gene: NA; j_gene: TRBJ1-5; v_gene: TRBV18; CDR3aa: ASSPTGLRDQPQH
d_gene: TRBD1; j_gene: TRBJ2-7; v_gene: TRBV4-3; CDR3aa: ASSRQGAEEQY
d_gene: TRBD1; j_gene: TRBJ1-2; v_gene: TRBV5-1; CDR3aa: ASSRDQTGSGGYT
d_gene: NA; j_gene: TRBJ2-2; v_gene: TRBV5-6; CDR3aa: ASSFFDRPTGELF
d_gene: TRBD2; j_gene: TRBJ2-5; v_gene: TRBV20-1; CDR3aa: SARDEWSGRQETQY
d_gene: NA; j_gene: TRBJ2-7; v_gene: TRBV4-2; CDR3aa: ASSQLFEQAYEQY
d_gene: NA; j_gene: TRBJ1-2; v_gene: TRBV14; CDR3aa: ASSQHRNYGYT
d_gene: NA; j_gene: TRBJ2-3; v_gene: TRBV20-1; CDR3aa: SARVPRADTQY
d_gene: TRBD1; j_gene: TRBJ1-1; v_gene: TRBV2; CDR3aa: ASSLGRNIVGTGGSSGTEAF
d_gene: TRBD1; j_gene: TRBJ1-4; v_gene: TRBV18; CDR3aa: ASSLQGTNEKLF
d_gene: NA; j_gene: TRBJ1-5; v_gene: TRBV3-1; CDR3aa: ASSQSERSRDQPQH
d_gene: NA; j_gene: TRBJ1-2; v_gene: TRBV5-6; CDR3aa: ASSLVTATFYGYT
d_gene: NA; j_gene: TRBJ1-1; v_gene: TRBV7-2; CDR3aa: ASSLGGIGTEAF
d_gene: TRBD1; j_gene: TRBJ2-3; v_gene: TRBV5-1; CDR3aa: ASSFRDRTTDTQY
d_gene: TRBD1; j_gene: TRBJ1-5; v_gene: TRBV20-1; CDR3aa: SARQGAGNQPQH
d_gene: NA; j_gene: TRBJ1-2; v_gene: TRBV7-9; CDR3aa: ASSLGQGNGYT
d_gene: TRBD1; j_gene: TRBJ1-2; v_gene: TRBV7-8; CDR3aa: ASSSGTGLYGYT
d_gene: TRBD1; j_gene: TRBJ1-6; v_gene: TRBV2; CDR3aa: ANRDRINSPLH
d_gene: TRBD1; j_gene: TRBJ1-1; v_gene: TRBV12-3/TRBV12-4; CDR3aa: ASSQTRTGGFTEAF
d_gene: NA; j_gene: TRBJ1-5; v_gene: TRBV9; CDR3aa: ASSEQPSNQPQN
d_gene: NA; j_gene: TRBJ1-1; v_gene: TRBV19; CDR3aa: ASSIGFEAF
d_gene: NA; j_gene: TRBJ2-1; v_gene: TRBV5-1; CDR3aa: ASSSLEGLGGNEQF
d_gene: NA; j_gene: TRBJ1-1; v_gene: TRBV12-3/TRBV12-4; CDR3aa: ASIRTGTANTEAF
d_gene: TRBD1; j_gene: TRBJ1-5; v_gene: TRBV27; CDR3aa: ASSLTGQNNQPQH
d_gene: NA; j_gene: TRBJ1-1; v_gene: TRBV5-1; CDR3aa: ASSPGGYAEAF
d_gene: TRBD1; j_gene: TRBJ2-1; v_gene: TRBV6-4; CDR3aa: ASSPWGTDSYNEQF
d_gene: NA; j_gene: TRBJ2-1; v_gene: TRBV20-1; CDR3aa: SAREQVYNEQF
d_gene: NA; j_gene: TRBJ1-4; v_gene: TRBV5-5; CDR3aa: ASSLARQGRDEKLF
d_gene: TRBD2; j_gene: TRBJ2-2; v_gene: TRBV20-1; CDR3aa: SAPTPVGGGITNTGELF
d_gene: NA; j_gene: TRBJ1-1; v_gene: TRBV12-3/TRBV12-4; CDR3aa: ASSPRRGTYTEAF
d_gene: NA; j_gene: TRBJ2-1; v_gene: TRBV15; CDR3aa: ATSSQGASNEQF
d_gene: NA; j_gene: TRBJ2-4; v_gene: TRBV6-2/TRBV6-3; CDR3aa: ASSRRLAIAKNIQY
d_gene: NA; j_gene: TRBJ2-7; v_gene: TRBV5-6; CDR3aa: ASSSQGSINEQY
d_gene: TRBD1; j_gene: TRBJ2-6; v_gene: TRBV5-1; CDR3aa: ASSWDGQGAPT
d_gene: NA; j_gene: TRBJ1-1; v_gene: TRBV5-1; CDR3aa: ASSLAYGRGRTEAF
d_gene: NA; j_gene: TRBJ1-2; v_gene: TRBV29-1; CDR3aa: SVGIPPLGYGYT
d_gene: TRBD2; j_gene: TRBJ2-1; v_gene: TRBV11-2; CDR3aa: ASKIAGGTHEQF
d_gene: TRBD2; j_gene: TRBJ2-2; v_gene: TRBV5-6; CDR3aa: ASSRGSGGAAGELF
d_gene: NA; j_gene: TRBJ2-5; v_gene: TRBV5-1; CDR3aa: ASSLGQAAGQETQY
d_gene: NA; j_gene: TRBJ2-2; v_gene: TRBV12-3/TRBV12-4; CDR3aa: ASISTPFGELF
d_gene: NA; j_gene: TRBJ2-2; v_gene: TRBV5-1; CDR3aa: ASRASAVTGELF
d_gene: TRBD2; j_gene: TRBJ2-7; v_gene: TRBV9; CDR3aa: ASSAAGGGSVYEQY
d_gene: TRBD1; j_gene: TRBJ2-5; v_gene: TRBV6-5; CDR3aa: ASSFLLTGTGEETQY
d_gene: NA; j_gene: TRBJ2-1; v_gene: TRBV28; CDR3aa: ASSLLGGSSYNEQF
d_gene: NA; j_gene: TRBJ2-2; v_gene: TRBV10-3; CDR3aa: AIGERNTGELF